The TCR beta chain under discussion was sequenced for a study of T cell repertoires in cytomegalovirus infection. For the study at large: CMV epitopes that were recently identified and HLA-C-restricted were used alongside well-studied HLA-B-restricted ones. Both CMV infection and a matching HLA type were indicated by public TCR beta signatures.

General study points: Identification of carriers of CMV plus the relevant HLA was achieved through cumulative public TCR beta family frequency.

TCRdb re-called the reads with MiXCR, one entry per CDR3 protein. This sample has 700,000 to 950,000 distinct CDR3 sequences; 30% to 35% occur once, and the top ten carry under 15%. Regarding this clonotype: Antigen: not known.

The length of the CDR3 is 14 residues. Germline V gene sequence: CDR1 MNHEY, CDR2 SMNVEV (reference sequence). The V end lost 3 bases, the J end lost 6 bases, and 14 bases lay between the germline ends. Sequencing used cultured CD8+ T cells from PBMCs, obtained from culture after CMV antigen stimulation. The chain joins TRBV27 to TRBJ1-2, with a tentative D call TRBD1 (6 bases). The clonotype comes from a human donor in good health (CMV status not recorded). Some clones in this sample may be carry-over from other donors' samples. CDR3 in amino acids: CASSLWGAQNGYTF. The DNA for the CDR3 is TGTGCCAGCAGTTTGTGGGGGGCGCAGAATGGCTACACCTTC.